The T cell receptor (beta chain) described here comes from a study of T cell responses to AZD1222 COVID-19 vaccine. A remark on this clone: Its antigen is unknown.

General study results and limits: Repertoire collection took place solely once the T cell response had peaked.

TCRdb's table, derived via immunoSEQ multiplex PCR, lists solely in-frame clones and lacks some. The data contain roughly 200,000 clones, about 93% of them singletons. Germline V CDR1 and CDR2: LNHNV, YYDKDF (reference sequence). Trimming removed 3 bases from V and 4 bases from J, with 10 bases in between. CDR3 length: 14 amino acids. This specimen consisted of peripheral blood, obtained 28 days after the second dose of the MenACWY control vaccine. This chain uses TRBV15 with TRBJ1-5; no clear D. The sequence was collected from an adult who received the MenACWY meningococcal vaccine as a control. The CDR3: CATSSVSRNQPQHF. The CDR3 nucleotides are TGTGCCACCAGCAGCGTTAGCCGGAATCAGCCCCAGCATTTT.